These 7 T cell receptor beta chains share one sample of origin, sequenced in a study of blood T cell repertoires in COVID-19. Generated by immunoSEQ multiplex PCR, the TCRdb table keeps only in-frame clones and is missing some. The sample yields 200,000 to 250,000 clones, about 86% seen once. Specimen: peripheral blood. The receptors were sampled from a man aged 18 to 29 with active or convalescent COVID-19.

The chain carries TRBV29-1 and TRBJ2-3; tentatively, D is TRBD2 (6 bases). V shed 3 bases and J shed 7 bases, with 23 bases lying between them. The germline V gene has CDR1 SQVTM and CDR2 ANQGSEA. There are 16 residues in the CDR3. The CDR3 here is CSVDDPGQAGLHTQYF. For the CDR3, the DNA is TGCAGCGTTGATGACCCGGGCCAAGCGGGTTTGCATACGCAGTATTTT.

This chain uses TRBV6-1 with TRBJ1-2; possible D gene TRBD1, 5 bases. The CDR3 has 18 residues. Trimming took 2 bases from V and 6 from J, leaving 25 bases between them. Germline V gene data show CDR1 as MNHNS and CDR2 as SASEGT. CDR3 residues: CASSEQGAFRGAVHGYTF. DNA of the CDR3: TGTGCCAGCAGTGAACAAGGGGCGTTTAGGGGTGCGGTTCATGGCTACACCTTC.

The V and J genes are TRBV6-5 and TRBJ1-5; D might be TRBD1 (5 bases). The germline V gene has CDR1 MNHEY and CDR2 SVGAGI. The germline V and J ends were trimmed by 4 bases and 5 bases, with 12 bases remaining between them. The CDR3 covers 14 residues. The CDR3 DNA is TGTGCCAGCAGTTCGCTAGGGGCGCATCAGCCCCAGCATTTT. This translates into CASSSLGAHQPQHF.

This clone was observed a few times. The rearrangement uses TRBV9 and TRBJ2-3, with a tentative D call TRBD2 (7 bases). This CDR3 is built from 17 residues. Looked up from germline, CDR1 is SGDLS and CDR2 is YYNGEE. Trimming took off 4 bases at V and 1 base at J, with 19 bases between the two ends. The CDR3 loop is CASSPGGWVDGTDTQYF. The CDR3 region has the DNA TGTGCCAGCAGCCCGGGGGGCTGGGTTGATGGCACAGATACGCAGTATTTT.

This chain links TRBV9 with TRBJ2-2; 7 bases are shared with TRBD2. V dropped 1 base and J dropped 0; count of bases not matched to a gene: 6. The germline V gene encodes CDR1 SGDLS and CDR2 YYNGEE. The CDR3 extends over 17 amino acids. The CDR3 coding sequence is TGTGCCAGCAGCGTAACACTAGCGAAAACGAACACCGGGGAGCTGTTTTTT. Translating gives CASSVTLAKTNTGELFF.

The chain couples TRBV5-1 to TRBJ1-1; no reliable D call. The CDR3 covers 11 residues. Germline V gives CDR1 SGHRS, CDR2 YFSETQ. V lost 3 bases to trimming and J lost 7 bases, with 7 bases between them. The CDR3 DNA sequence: TGCGCCAGCAGCTCGGAGAGTGAAGCTTTCTTT. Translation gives CASSSESEAFF.

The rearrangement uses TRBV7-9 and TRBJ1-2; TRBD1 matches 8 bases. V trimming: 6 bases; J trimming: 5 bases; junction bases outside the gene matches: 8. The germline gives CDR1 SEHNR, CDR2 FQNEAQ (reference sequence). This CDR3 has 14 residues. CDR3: CASRPPGGYYGYTF. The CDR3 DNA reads TGTGCCAGCAGGCCCCCAGGGGGCTATTATGGCTACACCTTC. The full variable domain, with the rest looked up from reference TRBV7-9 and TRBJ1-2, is DTGVSQNPRHKITKRGQNVTFRCDPISEHNRLYWYRQTLGQGPEFLTYFQNEAQLEKSRLLSDRFSAERPKGSFSTLEIQRTEQGDSAMYLCASRPPGGYYGYTFGSGTRLTVV.